The 26 T cell receptor beta chains below all came from one sample that was sequenced in a study of T cells expressing NK-cell markers. TCRdb reprocessed the 5' RACE reads, keeping one entry per CDR3 protein, no DNA. This table holds about 300,000 distinct CDR3 sequences. Input material: blood T cells: a sorted CD56 or NKG2C T cell subset, CD4+ or CD8+ T cells, or bulk PBMC T cells (not recorded which). These receptors all come from a woman between 18 and 69 years old in good health.

The chain joins TRBV28 to TRBJ1-1; TCRdb names TRBD1, which stays unverified in the absence of DNA. CDR1 is MDHEN, CDR2 SYDVKM, per germline. The length of the CDR3 is 14 residues. CDR3 in amino acids: CASSLIGTGVRAFF.

The chain is built from TRBV4-2 and TRBJ2-1; as DNA is missing, the TRBD1 call by TCRdb cannot be tested. The CDR3 runs to 16 residues. Germline CDR1 and CDR2: LGHNA and YNFKEQ. CDR3 in amino acids: CASSRQGGTLGDEQFF.

The chain joins TRBV7-2 to TRBJ2-5; as DNA is missing, the TRBD2 call by TCRdb cannot be tested. Germline CDR1 and CDR2: SGHTA and FQGNSA. This CDR3 spans 14 amino acids. This CDR3 reads CASNLAGGRETQYF.

The rearrangement uses TRBV5-6 and TRBJ1-2. This CDR3 region has 14 residues. Germline CDR1 reads SGHDT; CDR2 reads YYEEEE. The CDR3 spells CASSLLDRPYGYTF.

V gene TRBV20-1 combines with J gene TRBJ2-3. The V gene's germline CDR1 is DFQATT and CDR2 SNEGSKA (reference sequence). This CDR3 is built from 13 residues. This CDR3 is CSATDGSTDTQYF.

The chain links TRBV12-3 or TRBV12-4 to TRBJ2-2; TCRdb reports TRBD1, a call that lacks DNA to check it against. This CDR3 spans 15 amino acids. This CDR3 is CASSLRGRDTGELFF.

The CDR3 reads CSARLDYTEAFF. The chain is built from TRBV20-1 and TRBJ1-1. Germline CDR1 reads DFQATT; CDR2 reads SNEGSKA (reference sequence). The CDR3 loop spans 12 amino acids.

The chain links TRBV11-1 to TRBJ2-1; with no DNA, the TCRdb D assignment of TRBD1 cannot be verified. Looked up from germline, CDR1 is SGHAT and CDR2 is FQDESV (reference sequence). The CDR3 is made up of 13 amino acids. The CDR3 loop is CASSLQGGEEQFF.

The chain is built from TRBV7-2 and TRBJ1-1. In germline, CDR1 is SGHTA, CDR2 FQGNSA. This CDR3 is built from 14 residues. Here the CDR3 reads CASSPQRMNTEAFF.

V is TRBV7-6 and J is TRBJ1-1; without DNA, the TCRdb call of TRBD1 cannot be checked. Germline V gene data show CDR1 as SGHVS and CDR2 as FNYEAQ. This CDR3 is 13 amino acids long. The CDR3 sequence is CASSATGHTEAFF.

This rearrangement joins TRBV6-5 to TRBJ2-7. Germline V gene sequence: CDR1 MNHEY, CDR2 SVGAGI. The CDR3 spans 12 residues. The CDR3 sequence is CASRSPTYEQYF.

The chain recombines TRBV7-2 with TRBJ2-7; lacking DNA, the TRBD1 call made by TCRdb goes unchecked. This CDR3 contains 14 residues. The germline V gene has CDR1 SGHTA and CDR2 FQGNSA. The CDR3 spells CASSPGPNSYEQYF.

The J gene is TRBJ1-1, the V gene TRBV12-3 or TRBV12-4. The CDR3 runs to 15 residues. CDR3 loop: CASSFSRELNTEAFF.

V is TRBV13 and J is TRBJ2-1; the D call of TRBD1 rests on TCRdb alone, since no DNA is present to check it. The CDR3 runs to 15 residues. The germline V gene has CDR1 PRHDT and CDR2 FYEKMQ (reference sequence). Here the CDR3 reads CASSLGRLGGNEQFF.

The chain links TRBV12-3 or TRBV12-4 to TRBJ1-1; as DNA is missing, the TRBD1 call by TCRdb cannot be tested. There are 14 residues in the CDR3. This chain's CDR3 is CASSPQGVRTEAFF.

This chain connects TRBV15 to TRBJ1-5. The germline gives CDR1 LNHNV, CDR2 YYDKDF (reference sequence). The CDR3 has 15 amino acids. CDR3 sequence reads: CATSRDIYSNQPQHF.

The genes are TRBV25-1 and TRBJ2-1; TCRdb names TRBD1, which stays unverified in the absence of DNA. From germline, CDR1 is MGHDK and CDR2 SYGVNS. CDR3 length equals 14 residues. Here the CDR3 reads CASSEAPWRNEQFF.

This chain connects TRBV20-1 to TRBJ1-6; without DNA, the TCRdb call of TRBD1 cannot be checked. The CDR3 runs to 16 residues. Germline lookup yields CDR1 DFQATT and CDR2 SNEGSKA (reference sequence). CDR3 protein: CSAREPGHRDNSPLHF.

The chain joins TRBV7-2 to TRBJ2-4; TCRdb's assignment of TRBD1 cannot be checked, as there is no DNA. The CDR3 is made up of 14 amino acids. Germline V gene data show CDR1 as SGHTA and CDR2 as FQGNSA. CDR3: CASSLGGTEYIQYF.

The rearrangement links TRBV6-1 to TRBJ1-5; TCRdb's D call of TRBD1 is untestable without DNA. This CDR3 is 15 amino acids long. Germline values: CDR1 MNHNS, CDR2 SASEGT. The CDR3 sequence is CASRKQGVSNQPQHF.

The chain links TRBV29-1 to TRBJ1-2; no DNA is available, so the TRBD1 call from TCRdb remains unchecked. This CDR3 contains 13 residues. Germline lookup yields CDR1 SQVTM and CDR2 ANQGSEA. This CDR3 reads CSAGTSGGYGYTF.

The chain employs TRBV12-3 or TRBV12-4 and TRBJ2-4; checking the TCRdb D call of TRBD1 is not possible without DNA. The CDR3 is 15 amino acids. CDR3 sequence: CASSTRQGAQNIQYF.

The chain combines TRBV7-8 with TRBJ1-5; TCRdb's D gene call, TRBD1, goes unchecked for lack of DNA. The CDR3 totals 14 residues. Germline lookup yields CDR1 SGHVS and CDR2 FQNEAQ. The CDR3 here is CASRPTGWNQPQHF.

This rearrangement joins TRBV12-3 or TRBV12-4 to TRBJ1-6; TCRdb selects TRBD1, and the lack of DNA leaves this call unchecked. The CDR3 loop spans 16 amino acids. The CDR3: CASSSRQGSYNSPLHF.

V is TRBV25-1 and J is TRBJ2-5; as DNA is missing, the TRBD2 call by TCRdb cannot be tested. CDR3 length equals 14 residues. Germline V CDR1 and CDR2: MGHDK, SYGVNS. Here the CDR3 reads CASTSQGLRETQYF.

The chain carries TRBV6-1 and TRBJ2-7; the TCRdb D gene call, TRBD2, has no DNA to confirm it. The CDR3 is 15 residues long. Germline lookup yields CDR1 MNHNS and CDR2 SASEGT. The CDR3 protein is CASSTGIAGGYEQYF.